This T cell receptor (beta chain) was obtained from a study of regulatory T cells in long-lasting Graves disease. Assembly of TCR beta libraries relied on iRepertoire HTBI primers together with Arm-PCR of CDR3 regions. In the study's own analysis: Sequenced samples collectively carried some 60 TRBV and 15 or so TRBJ segments. From the multiplex PCR reads, TCRdb called clonotypes with MiXCR, one entry per CDR3 protein. V and J calls and clone size were set by TCRdb, not the authors. Among hundreds of thousands of distinct CDR3 sequences listed, about 20% were seen once. General observations from the study: Persistent disease exhibited a predilection for TRBV28, TRBJ1-2 and TRBJ2-5. The TCR repertoire of persistent Graves' patients was less diverse than that of newly diagnosed ones. Sample size was small, which may have lowered accuracy.

This clonotype was seen a handful of times. The antigen is not known. Time point reported: persistent/refractory GD, antithyroid drugs over 5 years with positive TRAb. There was RNA extracted from PBMCs, and the TCR library was made from it. The CDR3 is made up of 10 amino acids. Trimming took off 5 bases at V and 6 bases at J, with 4 bases between the two ends. Germline CDR1 reads DFQATT; CDR2 reads SNEGSKA (reference sequence). The gene calls are TRBV20-1 and TRBJ2-2; D not certain. The specimen comprised peripheral blood mononuclear cells (PBMCs), sampled when the disease was refractory, from a patient treated with antithyroid drugs. This receptor was taken from a female donor with Graves disease. The DNA for the CDR3 is TGCAGTGCTGCCGCCGGGGAGCTGTTTTTT. Its protein product is CSAAAGELFF.